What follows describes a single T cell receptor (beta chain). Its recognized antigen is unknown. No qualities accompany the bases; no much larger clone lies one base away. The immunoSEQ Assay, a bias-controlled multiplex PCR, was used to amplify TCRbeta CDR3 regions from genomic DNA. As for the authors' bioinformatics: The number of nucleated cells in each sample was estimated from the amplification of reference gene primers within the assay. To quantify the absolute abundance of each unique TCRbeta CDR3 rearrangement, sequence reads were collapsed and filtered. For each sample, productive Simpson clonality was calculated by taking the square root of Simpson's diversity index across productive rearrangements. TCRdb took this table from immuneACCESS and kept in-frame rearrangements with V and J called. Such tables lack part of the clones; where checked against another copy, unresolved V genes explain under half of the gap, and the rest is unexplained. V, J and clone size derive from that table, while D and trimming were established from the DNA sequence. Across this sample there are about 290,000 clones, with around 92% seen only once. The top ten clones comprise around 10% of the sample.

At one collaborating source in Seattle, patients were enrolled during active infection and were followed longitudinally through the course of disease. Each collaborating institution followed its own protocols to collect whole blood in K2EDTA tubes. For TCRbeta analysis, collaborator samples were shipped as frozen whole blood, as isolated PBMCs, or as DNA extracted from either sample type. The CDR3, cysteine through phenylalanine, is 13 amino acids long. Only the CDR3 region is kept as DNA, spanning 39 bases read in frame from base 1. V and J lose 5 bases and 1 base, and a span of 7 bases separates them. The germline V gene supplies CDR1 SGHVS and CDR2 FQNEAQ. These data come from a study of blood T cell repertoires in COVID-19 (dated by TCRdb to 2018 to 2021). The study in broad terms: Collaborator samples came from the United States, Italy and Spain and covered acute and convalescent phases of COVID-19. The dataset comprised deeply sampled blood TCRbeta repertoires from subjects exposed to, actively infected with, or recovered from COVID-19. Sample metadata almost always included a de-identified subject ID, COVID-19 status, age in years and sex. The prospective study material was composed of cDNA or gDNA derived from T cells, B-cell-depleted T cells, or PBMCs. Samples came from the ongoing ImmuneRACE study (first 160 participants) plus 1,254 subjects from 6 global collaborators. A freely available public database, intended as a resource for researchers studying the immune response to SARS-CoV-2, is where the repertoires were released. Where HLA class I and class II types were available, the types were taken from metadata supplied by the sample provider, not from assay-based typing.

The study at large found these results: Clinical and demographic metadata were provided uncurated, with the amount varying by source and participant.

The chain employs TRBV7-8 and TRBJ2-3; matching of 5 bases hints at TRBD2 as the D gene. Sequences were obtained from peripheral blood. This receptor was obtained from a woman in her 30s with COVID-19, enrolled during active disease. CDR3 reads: CASSRSGTDTQYF. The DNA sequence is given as TGTGCCAGCAGCCGTAGCGGCACAGATACGCAGTATTTT.